The present T cell receptor beta chain was sequenced within a study of cytotoxic CD8 clonotypes in ibrutinib-treated CLL. V lost 5 bases and J lost 3, with 13 bases in between. CDR1 is SEHNR, CDR2 FQNEAQ, per germline (reference sequence). This CDR3 spans 15 amino acids. A 1 in 200,000 to 1 in 1 million T cell depth was the sequencing target. Only in-frame clones appear in the TCRdb table, and some are missing; sequencing was by immunoSEQ multiplex PCR. The sample consists of under 150,000 clones, less than 95% of them appearing once. The gene calls are TRBV7-9 and TRBJ2-2; D gene uncertain. This receptor was obtained from a human donor with chronic lymphocytic leukemia. The sample in question was PBMCs, obtained after 12 months of ibrutinib treatment. CDR3 protein: CASSHGRTDTGELFF. The CDR3 DNA is TGTGCCAGCAGCCATGGCAGGACGGACACCGGGGAGCTGTTTTTT.